Listed here are 23 T cell receptor beta chains from one sample, sequenced in a study of chemoradiotherapy in HPV16-positive cancers. Clones were sequenced by immunoSEQ multiplex PCR, and TCRdb holds only the in-frame ones, with some missing. The repertoire consists of fewer than 10,000 clones, with less than 75% occurring once and the leading ten covering about a tenth. This material consisted of tumor tissue, taken from a patient who underwent chemoradiotherapy. The receptors derive from a human donor with HPV-associated anogenital cancer.

The rearrangement joins TRBV30 to TRBJ2-7; weak D call: TRBD1 (6 bases). Per germline, CDR1 GTSNPN and CDR2 SVGIG (reference sequence). V was clipped by 3 bases and J by 1 base, with 16 bases between them. The CDR3 length is 15 residues. CDR3 amino acids: CAWSIGQGISYEQYF. DNA for the CDR3: TGTGCCTGGAGCATTGGGCAGGGGATTTCCTACGAGCAGTACTTC.

The chain recombines TRBV12-5 with TRBJ2-6; D is possibly TRBD1 (5 bases). Germline-derived CDR1 and CDR2 are LGHNT and FRNRAP. V gave up 5 bases and J gave up 5 bases, with 22 bases separating them. The CDR3 sequence is 18 residues long. CDR3 DNA: TGTGCTAGTGGTGAGGCGCATGCAGGACAAAGTCGGGCCAACGTCCTGACTTTC. Protein sequence: CASGEAHAGQSRANVLTF.

The chain is built from TRBV11-2 and TRBJ2-1; no reliable D call. The germline gives CDR1 SGHAT, CDR2 FQNNGV. Trimming took 5 bases from V and 10 from J, leaving 9 bases between them. The CDR3 contains 11 residues. The CDR3 sequence is CASSPGLEQFF. CDR3 coding DNA: TGTGCCAGCAGCCCAGGCCTGGAGCAGTTCTTC.

The chain couples TRBV11-3 to TRBJ1-2; maybe TRBD1 (6 bases). Germline values: CDR1 SGHNT, CDR2 YENEEA. V was trimmed by 4 bases and J by 10 bases, leaving 16 bases between them. This CDR3 comprises 13 residues. CDR3 bases: TGTGCCAGCAGCTCGACGACAGGCTCCCTCTACACCTTC. It translates to CASSSTTGSLYTF.

This rearrangement joins TRBV5-1 to TRBJ1-6, with D possibly TRBD1 on 5 matching bases. CDR3 size: 15 residues. CDR1 is SGHRS, CDR2 YFSETQ, per germline. The V and J ends lost 4 bases and 4 bases respectively, with 12 bases between them. The CDR3 region has the DNA TGCGCCAGCAGCATCCAGGGTGGGTATAATTCACCCCTCCACTTT. It yields the protein CASSIQGGYNSPLHF.

The V and J genes are TRBV15 and TRBJ1-3; 8 bases align to TRBD1. The germline CDR1 and CDR2 sequences are LNHNV and YYDKDF (reference sequence). V trimming: 3 bases; J trimming: 6 bases; junction bases outside the gene matches: 4. This CDR3 region has 14 residues. CDR3 amino acids: CATSSDRGTNTIYF. For the CDR3, the DNA is TGTGCCACCAGCAGTGACAGGGGTACAAACACCATATATTTT.

The chain carries TRBV4-2 and TRBJ2-3, with 7 bases identical to TRBD2. The CDR3 sequence is 17 residues long. Trimming at V came to 0 bases and at J to 0 bases, leaving 6 bases not matched to a gene. CDR1 and CDR2 (germline): LGHNA, YNFKEQ. In nucleotides, the CDR3 is TGTGCCAGCAGCCAAGATACGGCGGGGGAGAGCACAGATACGCAGTATTTT. It codes for CASSQDTAGESTDTQYF.

J is TRBJ1-4 and V is TRBV7-9; D unresolved. The CDR3 totals 14 residues. The V end lost 6 bases, the J end lost 0 bases, and 8 bases lay between the germline ends. CDR1 and CDR2 (germline): SEHNR, FQNEAQ (reference sequence). CDR3 loop: CASSPLATNEKLFF. The DNA for the CDR3 is TGTGCCAGCAGTCCTCTCGCAACTAATGAAAAACTGTTTTTT. The full variable domain, with the rest looked up from reference TRBV7-9 and TRBJ1-4, is DTGVSQNPRHKITKRGQNVTFRCDPISEHNRLYWYRQTLGQGPEFLTYFQNEAQLEKSRLLSDRFSAERPKGSFSTLEIQRTEQGDSAMYLCASSPLATNEKLFFGSGTQLSVL.

The CDR3 coding sequence is TGTGCCAGCAGCCCCTGGACGGGACAAGAGACCCAGTACTTC. Translated, it gives CASSPWTGQETQYF. The genes are TRBV7-9 and TRBJ2-5; D is perhaps TRBD2 (5 bases). Germline V gene data show CDR1 as SEHNR and CDR2 as FQNEAQ (reference sequence). V was pared by 5 bases and J by 2 bases, with 12 bases between. The CDR3 totals 14 residues.

The CDR3 loop is CASSPGLPTSEQFF. As DNA, the CDR3 is TGTGCCAGCAGCCCGGGACTACCCACTAGTGAGCAGTTCTTC. V usage is TRBV9 and J usage is TRBJ2-1; 7 nucleotides agree with TRBD2. This CDR3 comprises 14 residues. Per germline, CDR1 SGDLS and CDR2 YYNGEE. Losses at the gene ends were 4 bases for V and 9 bases for J; bases not matched to a gene: 10.

The chain combines TRBV7-3 with TRBJ1-2; no reliable D call. The CDR3 consists of 14 residues. V was cut by 3 bases and J by 5 bases, with 13 bases left in between. Germline assignment: CDR1 SGHTA and CDR2 FQGTGA. In nucleotides, the CDR3 is TGTGCCAGCAGCTTGTCCGAGCGACCTTATGGCTACACCTTC. Translated: CASSLSERPYGYTF.

J is TRBJ2-1 and V is TRBV5-5, with D perhaps given as TRBD1 or TRBD2 (5 bases each). Germline V gene data show CDR1 as SGHKS and CDR2 as YYEKEE (reference sequence). Trimming removed 4 bases at V and 10 bases at J, with 12 bases between. The CDR3 has 12 amino acids. CDR3 sequence reads: CASSTGTFEQFF. The CDR3 nucleotides read TGTGCCAGCAGCACCGGGACGTTCGAGCAGTTCTTC.

This chain uses TRBV10-1 with TRBJ2-5; 8 positions match TRBD1. The V gene end was trimmed by 8 bases and the J gene end by 2 bases; junction bases not matched to a gene: 13. The length of the CDR3 is 16 residues. The germline V gene has CDR1 WNHNN and CDR2 SYGVQD (reference sequence). The CDR3 DNA reads as TGCGCCAGCTCGGCGGGCCAGACAGGGGTACAAGAGACCCAGTACTTC. Its translation is CASSAGQTGVQETQYF.

CDR3 region: CASSLDGRGGTEAFF. Here the CDR3 DNA reads TGCGCCAGCAGCTTGGATGGGCGGGGAGGGACTGAAGCTTTCTTT. The chain couples TRBV5-1 to TRBJ1-1, with D unclear. V gave up 0 bases and J gave up 5 bases, with 14 bases separating them. The germline V gene encodes CDR1 SGHRS and CDR2 YFSETQ. The CDR3 spans 15 residues. Variable domain in full (rest from reference TRBV5-1 and TRBJ1-1): KAGVTQTPRYLIKTRGQQVTLSCSPISGHRSVSWYQQTPGQGLQFLFEYFSETQRNKGNFPGRFSGRQFSNSRSEMNVSTLELGDSALYLCASSLDGRGGTEAFFGQGTRLTVV.

The chain links TRBV5-6 to TRBJ2-7; no reliable D call. This CDR3 contains 15 residues. Germline lookup yields CDR1 SGHDT and CDR2 YYEEEE. V lost 4 bases, J lost 0 bases, and 14 bases lay in between. The CDR3: CASSVQLTSSYEQYF. The CDR3 DNA is TGTGCCAGCAGCGTACAGTTGACGAGCTCCTACGAGCAGTACTTC.

In regard to this clone: The junction differs from germline at one of its ends, possibly a read error. The chain recombines TRBV5-4 with TRBJ2-7, with TRBD1 matching 10 bases. CDR3 size: 15 residues. The germline gives CDR1 SGHNT, CDR2 YYREEE (reference sequence). The CDR3 DNA reads TGCGCCAGCAGCCCCGGGACAGGGGAAGGTTACGAGCAGTACTTC. Protein product: CASSPGTGEGYEQYF.

The V call is TRBV30, the J call TRBJ2-5; weak D call: TRBD2 (6 bases). Germline-derived CDR1 and CDR2 are GTSNPN and SVGIG (reference sequence). The CDR3 is 12 residues long. V was trimmed by 0 bases and J by 5 bases, leaving 7 bases between them. CDR3 sequence: CAWSVGGETQYF. The CDR3 nucleotides are TGTGCCTGGAGTGTTGGGGGGGAGACCCAGTACTTC.

This clone has only one observation. The gene calls are TRBV7-3 and TRBJ2-3, with D unresolved. Germline V gene data show CDR1 as SGHTA and CDR2 as FQGTGA. The CDR3 is 13 residues long. V was cut by 1 base and J by 5 bases, with 7 bases left in between. CDR3 in amino acids: CASSLRVQDTQYF. In DNA, the CDR3 is TGTGCCAGCAGCTTAAGGGTACAAGATACGCAGTATTTT.

V gene TRBV5-2 combines with J gene TRBJ2-1; the table's D call TRBD2 went unverified against the DNA. TRBV5-2 is deemed a pseudogene. The CDR3 spans 14 residues. The CDR3 bases are TGTGCCAGCAGCCCCCCGGGACTAGCGGGGGGAGAGTTCTTC. Encoded protein: CASSPPGLAGGEFF.

This clone was detected a few times. The chain combines TRBV29-1 with TRBJ2-3; D may match TRBD1 or TRBD2 (5 bases each). This CDR3 spans 12 amino acids. Germline values: CDR1 SQVTM, CDR2 ANQGSEA. V was trimmed by 7 bases and J by 0 bases, leaving 8 bases between them. The CDR3 protein is CSAWDSTDTQYF. The CDR3 DNA is TGCAGCGCCTGGGACAGCACAGATACGCAGTATTTT.

The rearrangement joins TRBV11-2 to TRBJ2-3; weak D call: TRBD2 (6 bases). CDR3 length: 15 residues. The V and J ends lost 6 bases and 4 bases respectively, with 17 bases between them. The V gene's germline CDR1 is SGHAT and CDR2 FQNNGV. This CDR3 reads CASSPGITGADTQYF. The CDR3 bases are TGTGCCAGCAGTCCCGGGATTACGGGGGCAGATACGCAGTATTTT.

The V call is TRBV11-2, the J call TRBJ1-1; 10 nucleotides agree with TRBD1. Trimming cost V 4 bases and J 11 bases; bases outside gene matches: 1. Germline V CDR1 and CDR2: SGHAT, FQNNGV. This CDR3 has 11 residues. The CDR3 DNA follows: TGTGCCAGCAGCTCGGGACAGGGGGCTTTCTTT. Translation: CASSSGQGAFF.

The CDR3 DNA follows: TGCGCCAGCAGCCAAGAGGAGGGGAAGCGAGAAAAACTGTTTTTT. It codes for CASSQEEGKREKLFF. The J gene is TRBJ1-4, the V gene TRBV4-1, with D perhaps TRBD1 (5 bases). The germline CDR1 and CDR2 sequences are MGHRA and YSYEKL. The V gene lost 0 bases and the J gene lost 8 bases, with 13 bases spanning the gap. The CDR3 runs 15 residues.